This T cell receptor (beta chain) was sequenced during a study of tumor-infiltrating lymphocytes in primary liver carcinoma. The tissue used was unsorted bulk material of roughly 17-32 mg. RNA and DNA were co-extracted from it with the AllPrep DNA/RNA mini kit. Each of the tumor samples contained in excess of 85% viable tumor cells. With around 450 ng total RNA as template and a constant-region primer, TCR beta cDNA was made. Modified slightly, ARM-PCR produced TCR beta libraries over three nested multiplex PCR rounds. TRBV1-TRBV30 forward primers and a C-beta reverse primer were used in the first two PCR rounds, which each ran for 10 cycles. TCRdb re-called the multiplex PCR reads with MiXCR, one entry per CDR3 protein. The table records 55,000 or so distinct CDR3 sequences, around 64% of them present only once. The V gene's germline CDR1 is MNHNS and CDR2 SASEGT. This CDR3 has 14 residues. Points on this clonotype: One end of the junction does not line up with germline, which may come from a read error.

The sequence derives from a middle-aged man with primary liver carcinoma and hepatitis B virus infection. Sequencing used liver tumor tissue from sampling region 2. The subset was: tumor region T2, inferior pole. J is TRBJ1-1 and V is TRBV6-1, with D uncertain. CDR3 nucleotide sequence: TGTGCCAACAGTAAGACACCGGGGAACACTGAAGCATTCTTT. Translating it yields CANSKTPGNTEAFF.